Sequencing of this T cell receptor beta chain was carried out in a study of blood T cell repertoires in COVID-19. As for the study in general: Samples of COVID-19 (acute and convalescent) were obtained from the United States, Italy and Spain. PBMCs, B-cell-depleted T cells, or T cells were the source of the cDNA or gDNA that made up the material.

CDR1 and CDR2 from the germline V gene are MNHEY and SVGAGI. Deletions cut 5 bases from V and 0 bases from J, with 11 bases between. The CDR3 runs to 15 residues. Original data processing: From reference gene primer amplification, estimates of nucleated cell counts were derived. The method was immunoSEQ multiplex PCR; TCRdb's version includes in-frame clones alone and lacks a portion of them. That table gives V, J and clone size, and the DNA gave D and trimming. The profile shows about 230,000 clones, 75% to 90% of them singletons. The V call is TRBV6-5, the J call TRBJ2-1, with D uncertain. Sequencing was carried out using peripheral blood. The source of this sequence is a woman in her 70s with active or convalescent COVID-19. The CDR3: CASSPTVHSYNEQFF. For the CDR3, the DNA is TGTGCCAGCAGTCCGACTGTCCACTCCTACAATGAGCAGTTCTTC.